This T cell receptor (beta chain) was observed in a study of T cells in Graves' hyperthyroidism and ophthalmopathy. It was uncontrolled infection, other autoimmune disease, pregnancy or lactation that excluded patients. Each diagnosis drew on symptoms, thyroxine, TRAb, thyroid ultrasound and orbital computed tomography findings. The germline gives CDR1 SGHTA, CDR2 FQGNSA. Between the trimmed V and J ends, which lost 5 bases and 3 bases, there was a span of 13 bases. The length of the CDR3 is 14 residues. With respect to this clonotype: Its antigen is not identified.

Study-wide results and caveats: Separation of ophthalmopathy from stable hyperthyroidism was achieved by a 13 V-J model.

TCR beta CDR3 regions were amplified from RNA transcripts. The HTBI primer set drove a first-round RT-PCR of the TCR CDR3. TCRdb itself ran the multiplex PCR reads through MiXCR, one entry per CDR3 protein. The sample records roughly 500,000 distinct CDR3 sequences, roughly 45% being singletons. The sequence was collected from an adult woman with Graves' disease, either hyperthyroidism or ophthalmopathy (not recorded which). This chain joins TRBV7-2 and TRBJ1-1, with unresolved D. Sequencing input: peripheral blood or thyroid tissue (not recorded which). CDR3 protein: CASSPKVGYTEAFF. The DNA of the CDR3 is TGTGCCAGCAGCCCAAAGGTGGGATACACTGAAGCTTTCTTT.